Each of the 2 T cell receptor beta chains below was sequenced from the same sample in a study of blood T cell repertoires in COVID-19. Produced via immunoSEQ multiplex PCR; TCRdb's table is partial and in-frame only. The table has approximately 140,000 clones, around 86% seen once; the top ten hold 6% to 7%. Sequenced sample: peripheral blood. The origin of the receptors is a man older than 75 with acute or convalescent COVID-19.

This clone was observed a handful of times. The genes are TRBV29-1 and TRBJ1-4, with TRBD1 matching over 7 bases. Germline loops: CDR1 SQVTM, CDR2 ANQGSEA. The CDR3 is 15 residues long. Unmatched junction bases numbered 16, after V lost 7 bases and J lost 8 bases. Here the CDR3 reads CSARGGDRDFEKLFF. As DNA, the CDR3 is TGCAGCGCAAGAGGCGGGGACAGAGACTTCGAAAAACTGTTTTTT.

The CDR3 here is CASSFESGVLVTQYF. CDR3 nucleotide sequence: TGTGCCAGCAGCTTTGAAAGCGGGGTACTGGTTACGCAGTATTTT. The V gene is TRBV7-2, the J gene TRBJ2-3, with 7 bases aligning to TRBD2. With V trimmed by 3 bases and J by 8 bases, 11 bases remained unmatched. The CDR3 sequence is 15 residues long. Germline CDR1 SGHTA, CDR2 FQGNSA.